Shown below are 5 T cell receptor beta chains from a single sample sequenced in a study of radiotherapy plus CTLA-4 blockade in lung cancer. Profiled with immunoSEQ multiplex PCR; TCRdb holds only in-frame clones, not every one. The data show about 29,000 clones, about 81% seen once. The source was peripheral blood, collected from a patient treated with radiotherapy plus ipilimumab. The receptors originated from a human donor with non-small cell lung cancer that progressed on radiotherapy plus ipilimumab.

The chain couples TRBV11-2 to TRBJ1-1; D gene unclear. Germline CDR1 SGHAT, CDR2 FQNNGV. The CDR3 loop spans 12 amino acids. V shed 6 bases and J shed 4 bases, with 9 bases lying between them. CDR3 sequence (DNA): TGTGCCAGCAGGCTAGCCGGCACTGAAGCTTTCTTT. Amino acid sequence: CASRLAGTEAFF.

The genes are TRBV29-1 and TRBJ2-3; 7 bases line up with TRBD2. Germline CDR1 reads SQVTM; CDR2 reads ANQGSEA. The CDR3 sequence is 14 residues long. V lost 7 bases and J lost 2; bases outside the gene matches: 9. CDR3 sequence: CSARDGGITDTQYF. The CDR3 DNA sequence: TGCAGCGCCCGCGACGGGGGGATCACAGATACGCAGTATTTT.

As for this clone: One end of the junction does not line up with germline, which may come from a read error. Different DNA sequences within this sample yield the same CDR3. This sequence joins TRBV11-2 and TRBJ2-1, with 11 bases aligning to TRBD2. This CDR3 contains 16 residues. The germline V gene has CDR1 SGHAT and CDR2 FQNNGV. The CDR3 reads CASSLRLAGIYNEQFF. CDR3 nucleotides: TGCGCCAGCAGCCTGCGACTAGCGGGGATTTACAATGAGCAGTTCTTC. The full variable domain, its missing parts supplied by reference TRBV11-2 and TRBJ2-1, is EAGVAQSPRYKIIEKRQSVAFWCNPISGHATLYWYQQILGQGPKLLIQFQNNGVVDDSQLPKDRFSAERLKGVDSTLKIQPAKLEDSAVYLCASSLRLAGIYNEQFFGPGTRLTVL.

The chain is built from TRBV5-1 and TRBJ2-3, with D maybe TRBD1 (6 bases). Per germline, CDR1 SGHRS and CDR2 YFSETQ. V lost 5 bases, J lost 4 bases, and 14 bases lay in between. CDR3 length: 14 amino acids. CDR3 sequence reads: CASRFLEGADTQYF. As DNA, the CDR3 is TGCGCCAGCAGATTCCTAGAGGGGGCAGATACGCAGTATTTT.

The CDR3 protein is CSVDRTGFFSNYGYTF. For the CDR3, the DNA is TGCAGCGTTGACAGGACAGGGTTCTTTTCTAACTATGGCTACACCTTC. This rearrangement joins TRBV29-1 to TRBJ1-2, with 8 bases lining up with TRBD1. Germline V gene sequence: CDR1 SQVTM, CDR2 ANQGSEA. This CDR3 contains 16 residues. V lost 3 bases and J lost 0; bases outside the gene matches: 9. The whole variable domain, remainder taken from reference TRBV29-1 and TRBJ1-2, is SAVISQKPSRDICQRGTSLTIQCQVDSQVTMMFWYRQQPGQSLTLIATANQGSEATYESGFVIDKFPISRPNLTFSTLTVSNMSPEDSSIYLCSVDRTGFFSNYGYTFGSGTRLTVV.